This TCR beta chain emerged from a study of cytomegalovirus exposure and HLA in healthy donors. PCR used 60 Vbeta primers and 13 Jbeta primers. Assay: immunoSEQ multiplex PCR; the TCRdb copy retains only in-frame clones and omits some. The sample yields 85,000 to 130,000 clones, more than 70% seen once. The CDR3 consists of 14 residues. The V end lost 5 bases, the J end lost 1 base, and 9 bases lay between the germline ends. CDR1 is SGHVS and CDR2 is FQNEAQ in the germline V gene. This clonotype was obtained from a man aged 35 to 55 in good health and CMV-seronegative. V usage is TRBV7-8 and J usage is TRBJ1-5; D call uncertain. The sequenced sample consisted of PBMCs. The DNA for the CDR3 is TGTGCCAGCAGCCAAGGAGGGAGCAATCAGCCCCAGCATTTT. It codes for CASSQGGSNQPQHF.